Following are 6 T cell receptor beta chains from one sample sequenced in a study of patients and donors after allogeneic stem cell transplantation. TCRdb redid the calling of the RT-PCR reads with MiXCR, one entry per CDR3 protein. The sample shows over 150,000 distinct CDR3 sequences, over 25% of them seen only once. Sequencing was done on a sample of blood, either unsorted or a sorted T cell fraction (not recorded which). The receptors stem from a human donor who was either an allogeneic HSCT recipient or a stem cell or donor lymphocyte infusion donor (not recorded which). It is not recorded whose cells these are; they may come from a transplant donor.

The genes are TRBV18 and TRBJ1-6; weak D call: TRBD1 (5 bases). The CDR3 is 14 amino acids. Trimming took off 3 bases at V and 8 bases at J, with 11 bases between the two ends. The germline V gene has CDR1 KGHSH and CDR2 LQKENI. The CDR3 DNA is TGTGCCAGCTCACCGTCTCAGGGCGATTCACCCCTCCACTTT. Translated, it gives CASSPSQGDSPLHF.

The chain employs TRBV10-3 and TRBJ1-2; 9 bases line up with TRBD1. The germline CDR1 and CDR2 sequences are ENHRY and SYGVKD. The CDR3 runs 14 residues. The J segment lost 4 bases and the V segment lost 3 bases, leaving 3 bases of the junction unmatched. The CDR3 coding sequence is TGTGCCATCAGTGAACAGGGGGCGATCTATGGCTACACCTTC. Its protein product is CAISEQGAIYGYTF.

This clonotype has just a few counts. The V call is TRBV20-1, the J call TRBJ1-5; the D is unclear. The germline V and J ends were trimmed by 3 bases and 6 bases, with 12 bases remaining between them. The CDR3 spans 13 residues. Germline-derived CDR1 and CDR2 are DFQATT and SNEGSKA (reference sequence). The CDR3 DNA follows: TGCAGTGCTAGTAGCCCGCGTGGTCAGCCCCAGCATTTT. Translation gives CSASSPRGQPQHF.

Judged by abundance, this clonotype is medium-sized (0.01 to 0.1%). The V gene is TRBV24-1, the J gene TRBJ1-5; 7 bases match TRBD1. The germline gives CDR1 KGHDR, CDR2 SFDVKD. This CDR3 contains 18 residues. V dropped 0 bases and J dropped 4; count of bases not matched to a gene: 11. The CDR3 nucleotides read TGTGCCACCAGTGATTTGCCGCTCTTCCCGGGACAGAATCAGCCCCAGCATTTT. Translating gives CATSDLPLFPGQNQPQHF.

The CDR3 nucleotides read TGTGCCATCAGTGACTACAGGGGCAGGAACAATGAGCAGTTCTTC. Amino acids: CAISDYRGRNNEQFF. The rearrangement joins TRBV10-3 to TRBJ2-1, with 7 bases lining up with TRBD1. The J segment lost 5 bases and the V segment lost 3 bases, leaving 7 bases of the junction unmatched. CDR1 and CDR2 from the germline V gene are ENHRY and SYGVKD. The CDR3 runs 15 residues.

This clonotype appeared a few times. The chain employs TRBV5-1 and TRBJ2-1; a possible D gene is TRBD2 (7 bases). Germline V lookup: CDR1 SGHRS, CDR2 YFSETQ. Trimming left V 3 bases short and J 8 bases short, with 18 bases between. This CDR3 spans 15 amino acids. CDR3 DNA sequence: TGCGCCAGCAGCTGGGGGGGCCTAGCGTCGGATGAGCAGTTCTTC. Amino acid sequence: CASSWGGLASDEQFF.